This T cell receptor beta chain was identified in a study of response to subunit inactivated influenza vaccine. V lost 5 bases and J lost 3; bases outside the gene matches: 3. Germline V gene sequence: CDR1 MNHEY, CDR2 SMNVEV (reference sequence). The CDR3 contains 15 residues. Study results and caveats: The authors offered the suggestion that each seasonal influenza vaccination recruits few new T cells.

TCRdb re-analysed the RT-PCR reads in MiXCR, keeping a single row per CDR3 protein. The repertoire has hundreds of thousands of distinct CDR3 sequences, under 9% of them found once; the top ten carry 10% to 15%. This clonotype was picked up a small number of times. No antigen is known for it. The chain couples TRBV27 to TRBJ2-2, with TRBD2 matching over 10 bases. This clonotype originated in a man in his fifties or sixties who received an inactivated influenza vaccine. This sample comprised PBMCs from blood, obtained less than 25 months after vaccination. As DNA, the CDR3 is TGTGCCAGCAGTCCCAGCGGGGGGGACACCGGGGAGCTGTTTTTT. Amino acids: CASSPSGGDTGELFF.